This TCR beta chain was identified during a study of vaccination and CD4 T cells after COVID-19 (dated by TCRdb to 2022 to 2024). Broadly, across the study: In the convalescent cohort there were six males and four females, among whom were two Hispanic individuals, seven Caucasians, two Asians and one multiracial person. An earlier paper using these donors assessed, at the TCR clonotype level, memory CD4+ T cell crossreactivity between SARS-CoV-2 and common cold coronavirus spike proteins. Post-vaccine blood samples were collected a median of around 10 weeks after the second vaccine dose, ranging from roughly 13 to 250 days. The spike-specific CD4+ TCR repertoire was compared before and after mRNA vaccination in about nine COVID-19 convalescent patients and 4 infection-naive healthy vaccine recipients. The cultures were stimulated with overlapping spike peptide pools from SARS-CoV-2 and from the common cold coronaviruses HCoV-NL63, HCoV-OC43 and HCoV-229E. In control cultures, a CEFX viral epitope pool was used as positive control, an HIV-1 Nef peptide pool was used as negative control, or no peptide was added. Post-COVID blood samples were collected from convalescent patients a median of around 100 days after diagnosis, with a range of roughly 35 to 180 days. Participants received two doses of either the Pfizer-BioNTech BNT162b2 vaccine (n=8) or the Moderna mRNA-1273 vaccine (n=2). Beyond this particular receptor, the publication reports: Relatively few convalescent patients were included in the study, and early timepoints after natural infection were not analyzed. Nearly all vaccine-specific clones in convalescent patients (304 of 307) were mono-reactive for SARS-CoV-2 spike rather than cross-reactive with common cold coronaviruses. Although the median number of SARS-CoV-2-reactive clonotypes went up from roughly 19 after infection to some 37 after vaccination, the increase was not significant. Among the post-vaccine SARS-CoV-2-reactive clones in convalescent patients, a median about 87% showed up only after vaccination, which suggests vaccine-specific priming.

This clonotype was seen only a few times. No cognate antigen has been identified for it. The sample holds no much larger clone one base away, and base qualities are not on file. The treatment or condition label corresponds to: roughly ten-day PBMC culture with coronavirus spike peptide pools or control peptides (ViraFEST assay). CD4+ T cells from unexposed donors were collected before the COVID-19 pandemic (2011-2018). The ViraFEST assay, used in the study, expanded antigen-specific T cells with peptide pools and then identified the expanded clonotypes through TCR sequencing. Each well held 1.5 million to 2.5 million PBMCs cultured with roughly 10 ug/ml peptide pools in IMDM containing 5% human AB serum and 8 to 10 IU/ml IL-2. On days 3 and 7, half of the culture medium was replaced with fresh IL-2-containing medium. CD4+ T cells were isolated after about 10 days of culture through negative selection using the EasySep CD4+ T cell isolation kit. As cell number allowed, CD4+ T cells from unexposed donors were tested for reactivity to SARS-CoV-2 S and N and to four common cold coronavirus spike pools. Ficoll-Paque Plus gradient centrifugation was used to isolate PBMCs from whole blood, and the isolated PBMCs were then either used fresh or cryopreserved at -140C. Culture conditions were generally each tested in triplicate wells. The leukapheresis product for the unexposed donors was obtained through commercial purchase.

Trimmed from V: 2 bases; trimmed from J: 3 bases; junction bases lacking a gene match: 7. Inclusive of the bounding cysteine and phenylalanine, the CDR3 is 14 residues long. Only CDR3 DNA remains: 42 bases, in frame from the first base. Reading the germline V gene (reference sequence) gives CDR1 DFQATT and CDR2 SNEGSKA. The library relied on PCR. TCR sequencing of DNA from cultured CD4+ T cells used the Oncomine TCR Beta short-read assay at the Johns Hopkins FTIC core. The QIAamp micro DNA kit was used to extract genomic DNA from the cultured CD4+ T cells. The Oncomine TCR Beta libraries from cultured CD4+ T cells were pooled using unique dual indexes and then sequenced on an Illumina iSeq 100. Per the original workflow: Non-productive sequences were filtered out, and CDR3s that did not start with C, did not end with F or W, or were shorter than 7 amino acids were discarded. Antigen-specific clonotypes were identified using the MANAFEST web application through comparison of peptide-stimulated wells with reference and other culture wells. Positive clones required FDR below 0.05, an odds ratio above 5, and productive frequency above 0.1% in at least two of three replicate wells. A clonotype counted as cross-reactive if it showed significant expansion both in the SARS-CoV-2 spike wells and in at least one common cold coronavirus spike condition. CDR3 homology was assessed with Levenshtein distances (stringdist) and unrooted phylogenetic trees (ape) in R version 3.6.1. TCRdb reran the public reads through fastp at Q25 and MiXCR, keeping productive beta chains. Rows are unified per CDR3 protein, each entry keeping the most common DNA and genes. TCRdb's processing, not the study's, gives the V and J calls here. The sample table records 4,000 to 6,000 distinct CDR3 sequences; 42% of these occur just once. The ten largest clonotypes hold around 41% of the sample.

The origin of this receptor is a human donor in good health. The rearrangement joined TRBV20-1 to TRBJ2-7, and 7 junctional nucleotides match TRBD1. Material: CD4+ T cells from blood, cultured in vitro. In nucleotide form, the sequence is TGCAGTGCTAGAAATCGGACAGGTGTCTACGAGCAGTACTTC. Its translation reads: CSARNRTGVYEQYF.